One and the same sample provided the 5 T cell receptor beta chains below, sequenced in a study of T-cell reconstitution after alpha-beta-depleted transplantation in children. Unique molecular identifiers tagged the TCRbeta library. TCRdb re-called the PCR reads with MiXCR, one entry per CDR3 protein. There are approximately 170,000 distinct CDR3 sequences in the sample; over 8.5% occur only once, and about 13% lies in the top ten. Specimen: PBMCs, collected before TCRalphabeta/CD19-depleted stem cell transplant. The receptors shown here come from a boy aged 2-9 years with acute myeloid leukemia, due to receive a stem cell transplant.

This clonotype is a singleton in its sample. The CDR3 DNA is TGCAGTGCTAGAGATTCAATAGGGTTCGGGACGTTATCCTACGAGCAGTACTTC. Residues: CSARDSIGFGTLSYEQYF. The chain is built from TRBV20-1 and TRBJ2-7; D could derive from TRBD1 or TRBD2 (5 bases each). V lost 0 bases and J lost 1, with 22 bases in between. This CDR3 has 18 amino acids. Germline V gene lookup returns CDR1 DFQATT and CDR2 SNEGSKA (reference sequence).

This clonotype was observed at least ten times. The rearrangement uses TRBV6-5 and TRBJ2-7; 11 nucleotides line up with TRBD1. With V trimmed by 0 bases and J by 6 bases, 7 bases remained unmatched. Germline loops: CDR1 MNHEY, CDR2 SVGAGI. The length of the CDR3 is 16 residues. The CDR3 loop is CASSYSGTGGLGEQYV. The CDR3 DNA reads TGTGCCAGCAGTTACTCGGGGACAGGGGGATTAGGCGAGCAGTACGTC.

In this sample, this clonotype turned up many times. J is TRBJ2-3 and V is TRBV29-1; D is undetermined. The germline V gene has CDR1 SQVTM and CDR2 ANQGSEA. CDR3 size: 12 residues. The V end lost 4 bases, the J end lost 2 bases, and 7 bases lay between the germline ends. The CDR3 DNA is TGCAGCGTTGTAATAGTCACAGATACGCAGTATTTT. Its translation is CSVVIVTDTQYF.

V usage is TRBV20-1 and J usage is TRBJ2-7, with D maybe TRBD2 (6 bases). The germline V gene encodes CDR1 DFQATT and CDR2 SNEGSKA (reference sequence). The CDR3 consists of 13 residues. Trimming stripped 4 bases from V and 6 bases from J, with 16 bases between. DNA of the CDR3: TGCAGTGCTACTATGACTAGATTGGCCGAGCAGTACTTC. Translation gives CSATMTRLAEQYF.

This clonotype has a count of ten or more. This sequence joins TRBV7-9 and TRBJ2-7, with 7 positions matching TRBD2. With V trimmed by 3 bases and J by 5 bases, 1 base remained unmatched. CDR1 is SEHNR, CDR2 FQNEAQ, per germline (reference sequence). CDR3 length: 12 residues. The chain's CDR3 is CASSFLADEQYF. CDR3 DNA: TGTGCCAGCAGCTTTCTAGCGGACGAGCAGTACTTC.